The 29 T cell receptor beta chains below come from one sample, sequenced in a study of blood T cells in healthy people across ages. A sample-barcoded 5' primer and a J-beta primer mix were used in a second PCR of about 7 to 12 cycles. TCRdb reprocessed the 5' RACE reads with MiXCR, giving one entry per CDR3 protein. This table holds about 1.5 million distinct CDR3 sequences, about 42% found once. Sequencing used blood. The receptors derive from a young woman in good health.

The CDR3 protein is CASSPWRRSSSYEQYF. CDR3 coding DNA: TGTGCCAGCAGTCCCTGGCGAAGGTCGTCCTCCTACGAGCAGTACTTC. The chain uses TRBV12-3 or TRBV12-4 and TRBJ2-7; D unclear. The V and J ends lost 5 bases and 0 bases respectively, with 17 bases between them. The CDR3 has 16 residues.

The gene calls are TRBV6-2 or TRBV6-3 and TRBJ2-3, with a weak D call TRBD2 (5 bases). The V end lost 7 bases, the J end lost 0 bases, and 11 bases lay between the germline ends. The CDR3 length is 14 residues. Germline V gene lookup returns CDR1 MNHEY and CDR2 SVGEGT. The CDR3 spells CASTGRASTDTQYF. The CDR3 DNA reads as TGTGCCAGCACTGGGCGGGCCAGCACAGATACGCAGTATTTT.

This CDR3 is CATSAGDRGGFGNQPQHF. The CDR3 DNA reads TGTGCCACCAGTGCGGGGGACAGGGGTGGTTTTGGCAATCAGCCCCAGCATTTT. The rearrangement joins TRBV24-1 to TRBJ1-5; 10 bases match TRBD1. CDR3 length equals 18 residues. Germline V gene data show CDR1 as KGHDR and CDR2 as SFDVKD. J gave up 2 bases and V 5 bases, and 11 bases lay outside the gene matches.

The chain links TRBV27 to TRBJ2-7; D possibly corresponds to TRBD2 (6 bases). V gave up 5 bases and J gave up 3 bases, with 14 bases separating them. CDR3 length: 14 amino acids. Germline V CDR1 and CDR2: MNHEY, SMNVEV (reference sequence). CDR3 DNA: TGTGCCAGCAGTGATGGACGGGGGATCTACGAGCAGTACTTC. Translated: CASSDGRGIYEQYF.

This clonotype was found a few times. The chain's CDR3 is CASSWRGGLSNQPQHF. DNA of the CDR3: TGTGCCAGCAGCTGGCGGGGGGGCCTTAGCAATCAGCCCCAGCATTTT. The chain joins TRBV5-5 to TRBJ1-5; weak D call: TRBD1 (6 bases). This CDR3 is 16 amino acids long. CDR1 and CDR2 from the germline V gene are SGHKS and YYEKEE (reference sequence). V was trimmed by 3 bases and J by 0 bases, leaving 13 bases between them.

The chain has TRBV20-1 and TRBJ2-7; 7 positions agree with TRBD1. The J call may not be correct, given that the DNA end is closer to TRBJ2-4. The CDR3 contains 14 residues. Germline V lookup: CDR1 DFQATT, CDR2 SNEGSKA (reference sequence). This CDR3 is CSARGDSAKNIQYF. The CDR3 DNA reads TGCAGTGCTAGAGGGGACAGTGCCAAAAACATTCAGTACTTC.

Note on this clonotype: One end of the junction fails to match germline, which may point to a read error. The chain recombines TRBV10-3 with TRBJ2-7; D perhaps matches TRBD1 (6 bases). Germline CDR1 reads ENHRY; CDR2 reads SYGVKD. CDR3 size: 13 residues. This CDR3 reads CTISDRITYEQYF. CDR3 nucleotide sequence: TGTACCATCAGTGACAGGATCACCTACGAGCAGTACTTC.

This clonotype was recorded a few times. The chain uses TRBV12-3 or TRBV12-4 and TRBJ2-3; D is undetermined. The CDR3 contains 12 residues. The ends were cut back, 2 bases at V and 5 bases at J, with 5 bases in the middle. In DNA, the CDR3 is TGTGCCAGCAGTTTAACAGAAGATACGCAGTATTTT. It specifies CASSLTEDTQYF.

This clonotype was seen once. The chain uses TRBV20-1 and TRBJ1-2; the D is unclear. From germline, CDR1 is DFQATT and CDR2 SNEGSKA (reference sequence). The CDR3 consists of 13 residues. V gave up 2 bases and J gave up 4 bases, with 11 bases separating them. The CDR3 sequence is CSARPTAGYGYTF. The CDR3 region has the DNA TGCAGTGCTAGACCCACTGCGGGCTATGGCTACACCTTC.

A word on this clonotype: A read error may account for a junction end that differs from germline. The J gene is TRBJ2-3, the V gene TRBV24-1; no firm D call. The germline CDR1 and CDR2 sequences are KGHDR and SFDVKD. The CDR3 spans 15 residues. The DNA for the CDR3 is TGTGCCACCACCGCCGGTCCAGGAAGCACAGATACGCGGTATTTT. Encoded protein: CATTAGPGSTDTRYF.

This clonotype appeared a few times. The chain uses TRBV24-1 and TRBJ2-5; the match to TRBD1 covers 11 bases. V was clipped by 5 bases and J by 3 bases; unmatched bases: 10. Germline loops: CDR1 KGHDR, CDR2 SFDVKD. This CDR3 is built from 17 residues. DNA for the CDR3: TGTGCCACCAGTGCACGGGGACAGGGGGTTTTGGAAGAGACCCAGTACTTC. It encodes CATSARGQGVLEETQYF.

A word on this clonotype: A clone one base away is much larger, so this may be a read error. In DNA, the CDR3 is TGCAGTGCTAAAGGACTAGCGGACTCCTACAATGAGCAGTTCTTC. It yields the protein CSAKGLADSYNEQFF. V is TRBV20-1 and J is TRBJ2-1; 10 bases fit TRBD2. Germline V gives CDR1 DFQATT, CDR2 SNEGSKA (reference sequence). The V gene end was trimmed by 4 bases and the J gene end by 0 bases; junction bases not matched to a gene: 3. This CDR3 has 15 amino acids.

This sequence joins TRBV6-2 or TRBV6-3 and TRBJ2-1, with 7 bases lining up with TRBD2. After removal of 2 bases from V and 10 bases from J, the junction contained 8 bases not matched to a gene. This CDR3 contains 14 residues. Germline assignment: CDR1 MNHEY and CDR2 SVGEGT. As DNA, the CDR3 is TGTGCCAGCAGTTACCCCCTTACTAGCGCCGAGCAGTTCTTC. This translates into CASSYPLTSAEQFF.

A few counts support this clonotype. The genes are TRBV7-2 and TRBJ2-1; 11 bases map to TRBD2. The ends lost 5 bases at V and 4 bases at J; junction bases unmatched: 7. This CDR3 comprises 16 residues. Germline CDR1 is SGHTA and CDR2 is FQGNSA. Written as DNA, the CDR3 is TGTGCCAGCAGCCCGAGGTCTAGCGGGGGGTACAATGAGCAGTTCTTC. Translating gives CASSPRSSGGYNEQFF.

The CDR3 region is CASSLDRWETQYF. In DNA, the CDR3 is TGTGCCAGCAGCTTAGATCGATGGGAGACCCAGTACTTC. The rearrangement links TRBV11-3 to TRBJ2-7; no definite D call. The end of the DNA fits TRBJ2-5 better, so the J call may be wrong. CDR3 length equals 13 residues. Germline V gene sequence: CDR1 SGHNT, CDR2 YENEEA.

The V call is TRBV14, the J call TRBJ2-7; perhaps TRBD2 as D (5 bases). Germline-derived CDR1 and CDR2 are SGHDN and FVKESK. The V end was cut by 3 bases, the J end by 0 bases, with 9 bases between. CDR3 length equals 14 residues. The CDR3 nucleotides are TGTGCCAGCAGCCATAGGAGGTCCTCCTACGAGCAGTACTTC. This sequence encodes CASSHRRSSYEQYF.

The chain links TRBV20-1 to TRBJ1-6; 10 bases line up with TRBD1. The CDR3 has 15 residues. Germline CDR1 is DFQATT and CDR2 is SNEGSKA (reference sequence). V was clipped by 6 bases and J by 5 bases; unmatched bases: 7. The CDR3 sequence: CSAPGTGADNSPLHF. The CDR3 nucleotides are TGCAGTGCCCCCGGGACAGGGGCCGATAATTCACCCCTCCACTTT.

Comments on this clonotype: Just one base apart from a much larger clone, this may be a read error. The chain joins TRBV10-3 to TRBJ2-1; weak D call: TRBD1 (6 bases). CDR3 length equals 17 residues. V was clipped by 4 bases and J by 1 base, with 17 bases between them. Germline V gene lookup returns CDR1 ENHRY and CDR2 SYGVKD. The DNA of the CDR3 is TGTGCCATCAGTGCCGCCGGGACGGACAGATCCTACAATGAGCAGTTCTTC. This translates into CAISAAGTDRSYNEQFF.

This clonotype occurred a few times. This rearrangement joins TRBV29-1 to TRBJ1-1; D is ambiguous. The CDR3 has 11 residues. Germline assignment: CDR1 SQVTM and CDR2 ANQGSEA. V was clipped by 5 bases and J by 1 base, with 5 bases between them. In DNA form, the CDR3 reads TGCAGCGTTATAGAGAACACTGAAGCTTTCTTT. The encoded protein is CSVIENTEAFF.

The chain is built from TRBV4-1 and TRBJ1-5, with TRBD1 matching over 7 bases. V shed 0 bases and J 10 bases; nucleotides not matched to a gene: 6. This CDR3 is built from 14 residues. Germline values: CDR1 MGHRA, CDR2 YSYEKL. The CDR3 DNA follows: TGCGCCAGCAGCCAAGAGACAGGGCCCGTACCCCAGCATTTT. Its protein is CASSQETGPVPQHF.

The chain recombines TRBV12-3 or TRBV12-4 with TRBJ1-2; D possibly corresponds to TRBD1 (6 bases). The CDR3 length is 14 residues. V was trimmed by 8 bases and J by 7 bases, leaving 20 bases between them. This chain's CDR3 is CASARTSTGSGYTF. The CDR3, as DNA: TGTGCCAGCGCTAGGACCTCAACAGGGAGTGGCTACACCTTC.

The chain employs TRBV20-1 and TRBJ2-5, with 11 bases matching TRBD2. CDR3 length: 14 residues. J lost 5 bases, V lost 4 bases, and 6 bases had no gene match. Germline V gene data show CDR1 as DFQATT and CDR2 as SNEGSKA (reference sequence). The CDR3 reads CSATTSGSRETQYF. The CDR3 DNA follows: TGCAGTGCTACCACTAGCGGGAGCAGGGAGACCCAGTACTTC.

This clonotype appeared many times. This rearrangement joins TRBV4-1 to TRBJ2-3; D call uncertain. CDR3 length equals 12 residues. In germline, CDR1 is MGHRA, CDR2 YSYEKL. V dropped 5 bases and J dropped 5 bases, with 8 bases sitting between them. This chain's CDR3 is CASSALGDTQYF. The CDR3 DNA sequence: TGCGCCAGCAGCGCTCTAGGAGATACGCAGTATTTT.

J is TRBJ2-4 and V is TRBV7-9; 10 positions match TRBD2. The CDR3 spans 15 residues. Germline-derived CDR1 and CDR2 are SEHNR and FQNEAQ (reference sequence). V lost 0 bases, J lost 6 bases, and 2 bases stayed unmatched. CDR3 protein: CASSLAPSGRNIQYF. DNA of the CDR3: TGTGCCAGCAGCTTAGCCCCTAGCGGGAGAAACATTCAGTACTTC.

This clonotype came up a few times. The chain has TRBV2 and TRBJ1-2; D may be TRBD1 (6 bases). The CDR3 runs to 15 residues. The V gene lost 3 bases and the J gene lost 3 bases, with 14 bases spanning the gap. Germline V gives CDR1 SNHLY, CDR2 FYNNEI. CDR3 region: CASSEPGGQDYGYTF. The CDR3 DNA sequence: TGTGCCAGCAGTGAGCCCGGGGGGCAGGACTATGGCTACACCTTC.

The CDR3 sequence: CSASTGREGGNEQFF. Written as DNA, the CDR3 is TGCAGTGCTAGCACTGGGCGGGAGGGGGGGAATGAGCAGTTCTTC. The V gene is TRBV20-1, the J gene TRBJ2-1; 9 bases agree with TRBD2. With V trimmed by 3 bases and J by 7 bases, 10 bases remained unmatched. Germline V gene lookup returns CDR1 DFQATT and CDR2 SNEGSKA (reference sequence). This CDR3 region has 15 residues.

This clonotype showed up just a few times. The chain is built from TRBV20-1 and TRBJ2-5, with TRBD1 matching over 7 bases. The germline V gene encodes CDR1 DFQATT and CDR2 SNEGSKA (reference sequence). CDR3 size: 15 residues. V lost 1 base and J lost 2; bases outside the gene matches: 7. The CDR3 coding sequence is TGCAGTGCTAGAGGAGGACAGGATATTCAAGAGACCCAGTACTTC. This gives the protein CSARGGQDIQETQYF.

This clonotype turned up a few times. The rearrangement joins TRBV2 to TRBJ2-5; 8 positions match TRBD1. With V trimmed by 9 bases and J by 2 bases, 8 bases remained unmatched. Germline V gene data show CDR1 as SNHLY and CDR2 as FYNNEI. CDR3 length: 14 amino acids. The CDR3 sequence is CASSDRGLQETQYF. The CDR3 DNA reads TGTGCCAGTAGCGACAGGGGACTGCAAGAGACCCAGTACTTC.

This clonotype occurred once. The chain uses TRBV20-1 and TRBJ2-1; D gene uncertain. Germline lookup yields CDR1 DFQATT and CDR2 SNEGSKA (reference sequence). The CDR3 has 16 amino acids. Deletions cut 3 bases from V and 4 bases from J, with 19 bases between. CDR3 protein: CSASPEPQLTYNEQFF. CDR3 sequence (DNA): TGCAGTGCTAGTCCGGAGCCTCAACTGACGTACAATGAGCAGTTCTTC.